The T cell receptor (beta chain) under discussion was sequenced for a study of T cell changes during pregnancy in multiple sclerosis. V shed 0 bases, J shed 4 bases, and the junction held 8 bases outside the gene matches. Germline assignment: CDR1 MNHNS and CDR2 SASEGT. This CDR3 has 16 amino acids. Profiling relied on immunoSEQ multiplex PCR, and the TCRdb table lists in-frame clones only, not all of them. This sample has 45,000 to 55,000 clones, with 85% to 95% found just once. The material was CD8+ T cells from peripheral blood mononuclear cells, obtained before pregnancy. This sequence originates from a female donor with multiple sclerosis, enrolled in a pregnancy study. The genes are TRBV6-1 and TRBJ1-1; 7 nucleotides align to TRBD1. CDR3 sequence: CASSEALQGGGTEAFF. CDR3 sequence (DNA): TGTGCCAGCAGTGAAGCGCTTCAGGGGGGCGGCACTGAAGCTTTCTTT.